This TCR beta chain was sequenced in a study of cytomegalovirus exposure and HLA in healthy donors. Details on this clone: Antigen specificity is unknown.

General study points: Productive status was seen about 90% or about 30% of the time for most TCR beta V segments in an earlier analysis. In a later analysis, TCR beta V- and J-gene trimming showed a link to a missense DCLRE1C variant.

Primers for the PCR totalled 60 Vbeta and 13 Jbeta. Repertoires were generated with immunoSEQ multiplex PCR, while TCRdb's copy carries only in-frame clones and drops some. The sample carries fewer than 150,000 clones, over 60% recorded once. There are 14 residues in the CDR3. The V end lost 6 bases, the J end lost 2 bases, and 14 bases lay between the germline ends. Germline assignment: CDR1 SGHDN and CDR2 FVKESK. The chain recombines TRBV14 with TRBJ2-7; D is perhaps TRBD2 (6 bases). Sequencing was performed on PBMCs. This clonotype originated in a human donor in good health. CDR3 DNA: TGTGCCAGCAGGCGGGCCGCGGGGACCTACGAGCAGTACTTC. Encoded protein: CASRRAAGTYEQYF.